This TCR beta chain came from a study of T-cell memory formation after mild COVID-19. CDR1 and CDR2 from the germline V gene are SGHRS and YFSETQ. V lost 4 bases and J 3 bases, leaving 18 bases between the germline ends. The CDR3 totals 16 residues. One entry per CDR3 protein results from TCRdb running MiXCR on the 5' RACE reads. The sample consists of hundreds of thousands of distinct CDR3 sequences, 15% to 20% of them appearing once. The specimen was PBMCs or a T cell subset sorted from them (not recorded which). The origin of this receptor is an adult woman who had mild COVID-19 (a few samples of this study predate the infection). Cell type and time point are not known. The chain is built from TRBV5-1 and TRBJ2-3; unclear D gene. The CDR3 sequence: CASSPPGRGFTDTQYF. The CDR3 DNA sequence: TGCGCCAGCAGCCCCCCGGGCCGAGGCTTTACAGATACGCAGTATTTT.